This T cell receptor (beta chain) is from a study of blood T cell repertoires in COVID-19. At the level of the study: Spain, Italy and the United States supplied samples that represented acute and convalescent COVID-19.

This CDR3 has 16 amino acids. Trimming shortened V by 2 bases and J by 2 bases, and 16 bases separated the two germline ends. CDR1 is KGHSH and CDR2 is LQKENI in the germline V gene. Enrolled during active infection, Seattle patients were then followed longitudinally. As processed by the authors: Amplifying reference gene primers gave estimates of nucleated cell counts. Assay: immunoSEQ multiplex PCR; the TCRdb copy retains only in-frame clones and omits some. V, J and clone size derive from that table, while D and trimming were established from the DNA sequence. The table shows about 200,000 clones, with 75% to 90% occurring only once.

The source is a woman in her 70s with COVID-19, enrolled during active disease. The chain is built from TRBV18 and TRBJ2-7; D call uncertain. Sequenced: peripheral blood. This chain's CDR3 is CASSPRIRTNTYEQYF. The CDR3 DNA follows: TGTGCCAGCTCACCAAGGATAAGAACTAATACCTACGAGCAGTACTTC.